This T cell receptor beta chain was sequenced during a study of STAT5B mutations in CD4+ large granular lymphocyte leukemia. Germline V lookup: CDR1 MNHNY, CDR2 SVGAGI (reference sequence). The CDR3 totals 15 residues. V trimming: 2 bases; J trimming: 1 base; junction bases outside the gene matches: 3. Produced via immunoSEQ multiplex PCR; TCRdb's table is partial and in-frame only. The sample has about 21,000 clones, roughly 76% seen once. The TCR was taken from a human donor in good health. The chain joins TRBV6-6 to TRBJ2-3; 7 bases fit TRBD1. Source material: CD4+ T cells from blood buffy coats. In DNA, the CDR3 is TGTGCCAGCAGTTACCGGGACAGCCGCACAGATACGCAGTATTTT. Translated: CASSYRDSRTDTQYF.